This T cell receptor beta chain was sequenced in a study of blood T cell repertoires in COVID-19. Study at large: Nucleic acid was either cDNA or gDNA, and it came from T cells, B-cell-depleted T cells, or PBMCs.

As processed by the authors: Reference gene primer amplification yielded estimated nucleated cell counts. Only in-frame clones appear in the TCRdb table, and some are missing; sequencing was by immunoSEQ multiplex PCR. V, J and clone size are taken as reported in that table, and D and trimming were inferred from the DNA itself. This table holds some 250,000 clones, over 70% found once. Germline CDR1 reads ENHRY; CDR2 reads SYGVKD. CDR3 length: 18 residues. J was trimmed by 4 bases and V by 0 bases; bases with no gene match: 10. V and J are TRBV10-3 and TRBJ2-1; 9 bases fit TRBD2. Sequenced input: peripheral blood. The origin of this receptor is an elderly woman with acute or convalescent COVID-19. CDR3: CAISESTGAGGVYNEQFF. In nucleotides, the CDR3 is TGTGCCATCAGTGAGTCGACTGGGGCGGGAGGGGTGTACAATGAGCAGTTCTTC.